This TCR beta chain was obtained from a study of early T cells in non-severe SARS-CoV-2 infection (dated by TCRdb to the early 2020s). In terms of the full investigation: TCR sequencing used bulk RNA from unsorted whole blood, so alpha and beta chains could not be paired. Overall study outcomes, separate from this receptor: Matching against VDJdb was skewed toward anti-spike CD8 responses, likely underestimated virus-specific expansions, and missed private and CD4 specificities.

Reading the germline V gene (reference sequence) gives CDR1 SEHNR and CDR2 FQNEAQ. Relative to germline, V is 4 bases shorter and J is 1 base shorter, with 13 bases between their ends. The CDR3 runs 16 residues from the cysteine to the phenylalanine. Only the CDR3 portion is preserved as DNA: 48 bases, with reading frame beginning at the first base. Set within a cohort of healthcare workers in London, UK, this nested case-control study involved weekly PCR testing of nasopharyngeal swabs along with blood sampling. Between 23 and 31 March 2020, the week of the UK lockdown, healthcare workers were enrolled and then followed up weekly for as long as 16 weeks. Libraries were made using 5' RACE. The sample was run on a NextSeq 500. In the TCR library protocol, unique molecular identifiers were attached to individual cDNA molecules to correct for PCR bias and sequencing error. Sequencing covered both TCR alpha and beta chains, and within each sample the abundances of alpha and beta sequences were tightly co-correlated. The original pipeline was this. Decombinator V4 was used to perform V gene, J gene and CDR3 annotation of TCR sequences. TCRs were defined as expanded if a significant change between any two time points was detected under a Poisson model with p below 0.0001. TCR abundances were normalised to the total number of TCRs sequenced in each sample and reported as counts per million. TRAV1-2 paired with TRAJ12, TRAJ20 or TRAJ33 defined MAIT TCRs, while TRAV10 paired with TRAJ18 defined iNKT TCRs. VDJdb, accessed on 1 November 2021, was searched for TCRs annotated for CMV, EBV and SARS-CoV-2, and TCRs annotated for more than one antigen were excluded. In-frame beta chains were kept once TCRdb had trimmed the public reads at Q25 with fastp and called clones with MiXCR. Every distinct CDR3 protein forms one entry, paired with its most common genes and DNA. TCRdb, rather than the study authors, made the V and J calls. Present in this sample are 35,000 to 40,000 distinct CDR3 sequences, around 5% of which were seen just once. Clones ranked in the top ten supply 25% to 30% of the sample.

This clonotype showed up many times. No antigen is known for it. Qualities for individual bases were not recorded, and no much larger clone is one base off. The specimen sequenced was whole blood. The clonotype originates from an adult who was a healthcare worker with PCR-confirmed SARS-CoV-2 infection or an uninfected control (not recorded which). The chain couples TRBV7-9 to TRBJ2-2; a tentative D call is TRBD2 (5 bases match). This receptor carries the CDR3 CASSYGEQRNTGELFF. The DNA sequence is as follows: TGTGCCAGCAGCTATGGGGAGCAGAGGAACACCGGGGAGCTGTTTTTT.